The rows below give T cell receptor beta chains drawn from one sample of a study of neurological immune-mediated disorders. TCRdb re-analysed the 5' RACE reads in MiXCR, keeping a single row per CDR3 protein. The top ten clones hold about 5% of a sample with more than 55,000 distinct CDR3 sequences, 20% to 30% of them seen once. The sequenced sample was PBMCs. Receptor source: a man between 60 and 70 years old with HTLV-1-associated myelopathy (HAM/TSP). Each CDR3 is given with its conserved first and last residue. The D gene is left open where the match is weak. Only some rows state a clone size, as once, few, many or a class for expanded clones.

clone_size,d_call,j_call,v_call,cdr3_aa,cdr3_nt
NA,TRBD2,TRBJ2-1,TRBV14,CASRLTGRGDEQFF,TGTGCCAGCAGATTAACCGGGAGGGGTGATGAGCAGTTCTTC
NA,TRBD1,TRBJ2-2,TRBV5-1,CASSLKTGQEDTGELFF,TGCGCCAGCAGCTTGAAAACCGGACAGGAAGACACCGGGGAGCTGTTTTTT
NA,NA,TRBJ2-1,TRBV11-2,CASSPWDVDDEQFF,TGTGCCAGCAGCCCCTGGGACGTAGACGATGAGCAGTTCTTC
NA,NA,TRBJ1-3,TRBV12-3/TRBV12-4,CASSRQSSGNTINF,TGTGCCAGCAGCCGGCAGAGCTCTGGAAACACCATAAATTTT
many,TRBD1,TRBJ1-6,TRBV27,CASSGGTGQGLSPLHF,TGTGCCAGCAGTGGCGGGACCGGACAGGGCCTTTCACCCCTCCACTTT
NA,NA,TRBJ1-1,TRBV5-6,CASSLASTRRNIEAFF,TGTGCCAGCAGCTTGGCCTCCACCCGAAGGAACATTGAAGCTTTCTTT
many,NA,TRBJ2-1,TRBV6-5,CASSYSSQGGRSSYNEQFF,TGTGCCAGCAGTTACTCATCCCAGGGGGGACGATCCTCCTACAATGAGCAGTTCTTC
once,NA,TRBJ2-1,TRBV11-2,CASSLDRLEQFF,TGTGCCAGCAGCTTAGATCGGCTTGAGCAGTTCTTC
many,TRBD1,TRBJ1-5,TRBV27,CASSFTGGSNQPQHF,TGTGCCAGCAGTTTCACAGGGGGTAGCAATCAGCCCCAGCATTTT
many,NA,TRBJ1-1,TRBV6-5,CASSYSTWGTEAFF,TGTGCCAGCAGTTACTCCACCTGGGGGACTGAAGCTTTCTTT
many,TRBD1,TRBJ1-2,TRBV28,CASTWGQNYGYTF,TGTGCCAGCACCTGGGGACAGAACTATGGCTACACCTTC
many,TRBD2,TRBJ2-7,TRBV7-2,CASSFSGRAHEQYF,TGTGCCAGCAGCTTTAGCGGGAGGGCCCACGAGCAGTACTTC
many,NA,TRBJ1-5,TRBV5-1,CASSSGEIEQPQHF,TGCGCCAGCTCGTCAGGGGAGATAGAGCAGCCCCAGCATTTT
many,TRBD1,TRBJ1-2,TRBV20-1,CSARDQKQGAQGYTF,TGCAGTGCTAGAGACCAAAAACAGGGGGCACAAGGCTACACCTTC
medium-sized,TRBD2,TRBJ2-1,TRBV20-1,CSARTLAGTYNEQFF,TGCAGTGCTAGGACTCTAGCGGGGACCTACAATGAGCAGTTCTTC
many,TRBD1,TRBJ2-5,TRBV12-3/TRBV12-4,CASSRQGLVETQYF,TGTGCCAGCAGTCGACAGGGGCTTGTGGAGACCCAGTACTTC
many,TRBD1,TRBJ2-1,TRBV9,CASSVGQGAYNEQFF,TGTGCCAGCAGCGTAGGACAGGGCGCCTACAATGAGCAGTTCTTC
few,TRBD1,TRBJ1-2,TRBV18,CASSPPTGGNYGYTF,TGTGCCAGCTCACCACCGACAGGGGGCAACTATGGCTACACCTTC
NA,TRBD1,TRBJ2-3,TRBV5-6,CASSFGDRETDTQYF,TGTGCCAGCAGCTTTGGGGACAGGGAAACAGATACGCAGTATTTT
many,TRBD2,TRBJ2-7,TRBV3-1,CASSQPGTSGRGYEQYF,TGTGCCAGCAGCCAACCCGGGACTAGCGGGAGAGGTTACGAGCAGTACTTC
many,TRBD2,TRBJ2-7,TRBV20-1,CSARWTSGGYEQYF,TGCAGTGCTAGGTGGACTAGCGGGGGCTACGAGCAGTACTTC
many,NA,TRBJ2-1,TRBV5-1,CASSFFGGGLVDEQFF,TGCGCCAGCAGCTTTTTTGGGGGAGGCTTGGTGGATGAGCAGTTCTTC
many,TRBD2,TRBJ2-1,TRBV28,CASSFGTSGFYNEQFF,TGTGCCAGCAGTTTTGGCACTAGCGGATTCTACAATGAGCAGTTCTTC
many,NA,TRBJ2-3,TRBV3-1,CATMSRGTDTQYF,TGTGCCACCATGTCCCGGGGCACAGATACGCAGTATTTT
many,TRBD1,TRBJ2-1,TRBV29-1,CSVGNRGDFNEQFF,TGCAGCGTTGGAAACAGGGGGGATTTCAATGAGCAGTTCTTC
many,NA,TRBJ1-1,TRBV5-1,CASSLGQASLNTEAFF,TGCGCCAGCAGCTTGGGACAGGCCTCCTTGAACACTGAAGCTTTCTTT
NA,NA,TRBJ1-1,TRBV5-1,CASSLTPSDKNTEAFF,TGCGCCAGCAGCTTGACCCCCTCGGACAAGAACACTGAAGCTTTCTTT
many,NA,TRBJ1-3,TRBV6-6,CASTFEDFSGNTIYF,TGTGCCAGCACTTTTGAGGACTTCTCTGGAAACACCATATATTTT
many,TRBD1,TRBJ2-3,TRBV10-1,CASSEGTGTSDTQYF,TGCGCCAGCAGTGAAGGGACAGGGACTTCGGATACGCAGTATTTT
NA,NA,TRBJ2-7,TRBV11-3,CASSGAGQGTYEQYF,TGTGCCAGCAGCGGCGCGGGACAAGGCACCTACGAGCAGTACTTC
many,NA,TRBJ1-5,TRBV10-3,CAISRGADQPQHF,TGTGCCATCAGTAGGGGGGCCGATCAGCCCCAGCATTTT
many,TRBD1,TRBJ1-5,TRBV29-1,CSVGTGNQPQHF,TGCAGCGTTGGGACAGGGAATCAGCCCCAGCATTTT
once,TRBD2,TRBJ2-7,TRBV15,CATSPAGGEREQYF,TGTGCCACCAGCCCAGCGGGGGGGGAAAGAGAGCAGTACTTC
NA,TRBD2,TRBJ2-5,TRBV28,CASSTSGRKETQYF,TGTGCCAGCAGCACTAGCGGGAGGAAGGAGACCCAGTACTTC
many,NA,TRBJ1-5,TRBV6-6,CASRESNQPQHF,TGTGCCAGCCGGGAAAGCAATCAGCCCCAGCATTTT
many,NA,TRBJ1-3,TRBV12-3/TRBV12-4,CGTTRGRSGSGNTIYF,TGTGGGACGACAAGGGGTCGGAGTGGCTCTGGAAACACCATATATTTT
many,TRBD1,TRBJ2-1,TRBV28,CASRTGNYNEQFF,TGTGCCAGTCGGACAGGGAACTACAATGAGCAGTTCTTC
NA,TRBD1,TRBJ2-7,TRBV28,CASRGLRDRGRPEQYF,TGTGCCAGCAGGGGCCTCCGGGACAGGGGGCGCCCCGAGCAGTACTTC
medium-sized,NA,TRBJ1-2,TRBV29-1,CSVDHSNYGYTF,TGCAGCGTTGACCACAGCAACTATGGCTACACCTTC
NA,TRBD1,TRBJ2-5,TRBV3-1,CASSQIGQVQETQYF,TGTGCCAGCAGCCAGATTGGACAGGTTCAAGAGACCCAGTACTTC
few,NA,TRBJ1-1,TRBV28,CAARGGGSGNTEAFF,TGTGCCGCCAGGGGTGGCGGTTCTGGGAACACTGAAGCTTTCTTT
many,NA,TRBJ1-2,TRBV5-1,CASSIDRNYGYTF,TGCGCCAGCAGCATTGACAGGAACTATGGCTACACCTTC
many,NA,TRBJ2-6,TRBV10-3,CAISESGPGANVLTF,TGTGCCATCAGTGAGTCGGGGCCTGGGGCCAACGTCCTGACTTTC
many,TRBD2,TRBJ2-1,TRBV4-1,CASSQDRASGRANNEQFF,TGCGCCAGCAGCCAAGATAGGGCTAGCGGGAGGGCGAACAATGAGCAGTTCTTC
many,TRBD1,TRBJ1-1,TRBV12-3/TRBV12-4,CASSTGERTEAFF,TGTGCCAGCAGTACAGGGGAGAGGACTGAAGCTTTCTTT
NA,NA,TRBJ2-1,TRBV7-2,CASSLRESHEQFF,TGTGCCAGCAGCTTAAGGGAAAGCCATGAGCAGTTCTTC
many,TRBD2,TRBJ2-5,TRBV7-2,CASSLVATSGETQYF,TGTGCCAGCAGCTTAGTAGCGACTAGCGGAGAGACCCAGTACTTC
NA,NA,TRBJ2-1,TRBV7-2,CASSYYTTEQFF,TGTGCCAGCAGCTACTATACTACTGAGCAGTTCTTC
few,TRBD2,TRBJ2-5,TRBV7-7,CASSSGRAVQETQYF,TGTGCTAGCAGCTCCGGGAGGGCCGTACAAGAGACCCAGTACTTC
NA,TRBD1,TRBJ2-3,TRBV19,CASGDRSTDTQYF,TGTGCCAGTGGGGACAGGAGTACAGATACGCAGTATTTT
many,NA,TRBJ1-3,TRBV5-6,CASSLRNSGNTIYF,TGTGCCAGCAGCTTGCGAAACTCTGGAAACACCATATATTTT
many,NA,TRBJ1-6,TRBV4-1,CASAGTGNSPLHF,TGCGCCAGCGCCGGGACGGGAAATTCACCCCTCCACTTT
many,TRBD2,TRBJ2-3,TRBV20-1,CSARRTSATDTQYF,TGCAGTGCTAGACGGACTAGCGCCACAGATACGCAGTATTTT
NA,NA,TRBJ2-1,TRBV7-3,CASSLTGGEQFF,TGTGCCAGCAGCTTAACGGGCGGTGAGCAGTTCTTC
many,TRBD1,TRBJ2-3,TRBV5-1,CASSLPGQGTDTQYF,TGCGCCAGCAGCTTGCCGGGACAGGGCACAGATACGCAGTATTTT
many,TRBD2,TRBJ2-3,TRBV20-1,CSATVPPGTSGSGDTQYF,TGCAGTGCTACCGTCCCGCCCGGGACTAGCGGGAGTGGAGATACGCAGTATTTT
NA,NA,TRBJ2-2,TRBV6-5,CASMQGIKLGGELFF,TGTGCCAGCATGCAGGGAATAAAGTTAGGCGGGGAGCTGTTTTTT
many,TRBD2,TRBJ2-7,TRBV5-1,CASSLAPGRTEYEQYF,TGCGCCAGCAGCTTGGCCCCCGGGAGGACGGAGTACGAGCAGTACTTC
many,NA,TRBJ2-4,TRBV28,CASSFSPDSLVAKNIQYF,TGTGCCAGCAGTTTCTCCCCGGACAGCCTCGTTGCCAAAAACATTCAGTACTTC